A selection of T cell receptor beta chains follows, all from one sample in a study of beta chain features in type 1 diabetes. Here immunoSEQ multiplex PCR was the method, and the copy in TCRdb shows in-frame clones only, minus some. In the table there are over 300,000 clones, 7.5% to 9% of which are singletons. Sequencing was performed on central memory CD4+ T cells from blood. These receptors were obtained from a young woman in good health. The CDR3 runs from the conserved cysteine through the conserved F or W. A D gene is named only where the DNA matches it firmly. Clone size is stated in some rows and not others, as once, few, many or a class when expanded.

j_gene	d_gene	abundance	v_gene	CDR3nt	CDR3aa
TRBJ1-1	TRBD1	few	TRBV9	TGTGCCAGCAGCGAGAAGGGACAGAGCACTGAAGCTTTCTTT	CASSEKGQSTEAFF
TRBJ2-7	NA	few	TRBV28	TGTGCCAGCAGCAAGTACGAGCAGTACTTC	CASSKYEQYF
TRBJ1-2	NA	few	TRBV29-1	TGCACCGTTGGGGTTGGACAGACTAACTATGGCTACACCTTC	CTVGVGQTNYGYTF
TRBJ2-1	NA	many	TRBV7-9	TGTGCCAGCAGCTTAGCGGTTGGAACCTTCCCCGGTAAGCAGTTCTTC	CASSLAVGTFPGKQFF
TRBJ2-7	TRBD1	few	TRBV29-1	TGCAGCGTTTGTAAGGGGGCAGACGAGCAGTACTTC	CSVCKGADEQYF
TRBJ2-5	NA	NA	TRBV10-3	TGTGCCTCCCAGGGGTCAGGGGAGACCCAGTACTTC	CASQGSGETQYF
TRBJ1-1	NA	few	TRBV15	TGTGCCACCAGCGAGAGGGGCAGGATCTCGGGTATGAGGGACACTGAAGCTTTCTTT	CATSERGRISGMRDTEAFF
TRBJ1-5	TRBD1	few	TRBV11-2	TGTGCCAGCAGCCGTAACAGGGGAGGGGGTCAGCCCCAGCATTTT	CASSRNRGGGQPQHF
TRBJ1-1	TRBD1	NA	TRBV7-9	TGTGCCAGCAGCCCAAGGACAGGGGGATCAGTAGCTTTCTTT	CASSPRTGGSVAFF
TRBJ2-1	NA	few	TRBV2	TGTGCCAGCAGTGAAGGCAGTTACAATGAGCAGTTCTTC	CASSEGSYNEQFF
TRBJ2-1	TRBD1	NA	TRBV6-1	TGTGCCAGCAGCGACAGGGGATATGAGCAGTTCTTC	CASSDRGYEQFF
TRBJ2-5	NA	NA	TRBV7-2	TGTGCCAGCAGCTCCCGGACAGTGAAAGAGACCCAGTACTTC	CASSSRTVKETQYF
TRBJ2-7	NA	few	TRBV7-2	TGTGCCAGCAGCCCCCGTGGCGGGGCCTTTTACGAGCAGTACTTC	CASSPRGGAFYEQYF
TRBJ2-7	NA	few	TRBV7-3	TGTGCCAGCAGCTTAGGGGGGTCTGGACCCTACGAGCAGTACTTC	CASSLGGSGPYEQYF
TRBJ2-7	NA	few	TRBV9	TGTGCCAGCAGCGTAGCGGCCTCGGAATACTACGAGCAGTACTTC	CASSVAASEYYEQYF
TRBJ2-7	NA	few	TRBV11-2	TGTGCCAGCAGCGGCGCCTCCCCACGCGGGTACGAGCAGTACTTC	CASSGASPRGYEQYF